Detailed here is one T cell receptor beta chain. Per the original data handling: Reference gene primer amplification yielded estimated nucleated cell counts. The method was immunoSEQ multiplex PCR; TCRdb's version includes in-frame clones alone and lacks a portion of them. From that table come the V and J calls and clone size; the DNA was used to work out D and trimming. This sample has roughly 250,000 clones; approximately 85% occur once, and the top ten carry 3.5% to 5.5%. Participants spanned ages about 18 to 100 years and resided in 24 US areas. CDR1 is MNHEY, CDR2 SVGAGI, per germline. The CDR3 length is 16 residues. Deletions cut 0 bases from V and 0 bases from J, with 11 bases between. This specimen comes from a study of blood T cell repertoires in COVID-19. Study-wide context: PBMCs, B-cell-depleted T cells, or T cells provided the cDNA or gDNA that made up the material.

The chain uses TRBV6-5 and TRBJ1-1; D gene unclear. This TCR was sampled from a woman in her 30s who had recovered from COVID-19. The material sequenced was PBMCs or T cells enriched from blood (not recorded which). The CDR3: CASSYSMGQLNTEAFF. Here the CDR3 DNA reads TGTGCCAGCAGTTACTCGATGGGCCAGTTGAACACTGAAGCTTTCTTT.